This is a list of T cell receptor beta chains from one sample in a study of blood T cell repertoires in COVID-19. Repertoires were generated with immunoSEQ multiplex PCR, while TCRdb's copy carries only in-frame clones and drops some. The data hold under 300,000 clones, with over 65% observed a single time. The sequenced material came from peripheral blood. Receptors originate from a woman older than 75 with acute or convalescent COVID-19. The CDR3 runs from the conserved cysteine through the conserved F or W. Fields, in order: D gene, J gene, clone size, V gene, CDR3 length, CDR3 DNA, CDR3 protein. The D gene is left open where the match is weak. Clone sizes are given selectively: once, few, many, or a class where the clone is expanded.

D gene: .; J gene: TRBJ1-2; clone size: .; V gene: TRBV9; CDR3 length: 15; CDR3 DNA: TGTGCCAGCAGCGCCTCCCCCCTAAGAAAGGAGGGCTACACCTTC; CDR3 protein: CASSASPLRKEGYTF
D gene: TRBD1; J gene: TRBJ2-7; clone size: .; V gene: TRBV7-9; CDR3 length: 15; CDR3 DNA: TGTGCCAGCAGCCCCCAGACAGGGGGGAACTACGAGCAGTACTTC; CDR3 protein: CASSPQTGGNYEQYF
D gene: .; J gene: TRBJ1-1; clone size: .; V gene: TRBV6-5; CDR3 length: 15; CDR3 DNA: TGTGCCAGCAGTTACTCAGAGGCGCCAGGGTCTGAAGCTTTCTTT; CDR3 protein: CASSYSEAPGSEAFF
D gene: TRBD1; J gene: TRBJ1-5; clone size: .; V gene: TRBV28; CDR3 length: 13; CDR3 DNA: TGTGCCAGCACTTGGACAGGTAATCAGCCCCAGCATTTT; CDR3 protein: CASTWTGNQPQHF
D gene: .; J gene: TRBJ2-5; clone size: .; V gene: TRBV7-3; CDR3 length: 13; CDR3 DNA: TGTGCCAGCAGCCGGGGGGCCCTGGAGACCCAGTACTTC; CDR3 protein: CASSRGALETQYF
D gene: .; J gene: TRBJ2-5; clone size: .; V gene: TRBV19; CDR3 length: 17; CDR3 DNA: TGTGCCAGTAGTATAGTCTACAGTGGAGCGGGCCAAGAGACCCAGTACTTC; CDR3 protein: CASSIVYSGAGQETQYF
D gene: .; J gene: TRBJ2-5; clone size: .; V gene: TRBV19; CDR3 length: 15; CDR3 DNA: TGTGCCAGTAGCTCGTTTGGACAGCCGGGAGAGACCCAGTACTTC; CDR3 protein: CASSSFGQPGETQYF
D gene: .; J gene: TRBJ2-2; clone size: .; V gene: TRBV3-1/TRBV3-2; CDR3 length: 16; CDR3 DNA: TGTGCCAGCAGCCAACATCGGGGGGCTGACACCGGGGAGCTGTTTTTT; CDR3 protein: CASSQHRGADTGELFF
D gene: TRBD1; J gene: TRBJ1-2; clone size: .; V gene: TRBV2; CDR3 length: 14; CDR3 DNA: TGTGCCCGACGACGGACAGGGAACCCCTCTGGCTACACCTTC; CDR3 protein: CARRRTGNPSGYTF
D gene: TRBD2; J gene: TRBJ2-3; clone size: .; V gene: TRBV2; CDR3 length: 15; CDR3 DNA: TGTGCCAGCACTCCTGACGGTGCGGGGGTGGATACGCAGTATTTT; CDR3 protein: CASTPDGAGVDTQYF
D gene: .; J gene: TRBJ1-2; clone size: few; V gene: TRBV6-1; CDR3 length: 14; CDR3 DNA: TGTGCCAGCAGTGAAGATCATAGGGGCCGTGGCTACACCTTC; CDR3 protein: CASSEDHRGRGYTF
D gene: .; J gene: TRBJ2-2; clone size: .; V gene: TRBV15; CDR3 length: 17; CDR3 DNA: TGTGCCACTGAAGGGGCCACAGGGCTGAGGATAGCCGGGGAGCTGTTTTTT; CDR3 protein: CATEGATGLRIAGELFF
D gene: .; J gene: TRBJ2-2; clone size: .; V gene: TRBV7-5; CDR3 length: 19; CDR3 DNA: TGTGTCAGAAGCTTAGGGGCCCAGGGGACTAGGGGGGACGGCGGGGAGCTGTTTTTT; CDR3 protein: CVRSLGAQGTRGDGGELFF
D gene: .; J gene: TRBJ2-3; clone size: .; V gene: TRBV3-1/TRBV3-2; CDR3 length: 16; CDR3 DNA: TGTGCCAGCAGCCAAAGACAGGCCACTAGCACAGATACGCAGTATTTT; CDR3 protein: CASSQRQATSTDTQYF
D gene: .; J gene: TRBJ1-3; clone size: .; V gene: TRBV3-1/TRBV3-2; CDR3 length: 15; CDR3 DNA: TGTGCCAGCAGCCAAGGGGGGCAGGGAGTGAACACCATATATTTT; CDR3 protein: CASSQGGQGVNTIYF
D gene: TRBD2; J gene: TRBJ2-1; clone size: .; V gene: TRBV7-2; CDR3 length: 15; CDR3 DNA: TGTGCCAGCAGTCCTGGGACTAGCGGGGGCCATAAGCAGTTCTTC; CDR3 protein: CASSPGTSGGHKQFF
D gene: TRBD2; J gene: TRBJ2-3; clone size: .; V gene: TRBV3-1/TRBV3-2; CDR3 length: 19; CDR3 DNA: TGTGCCAGCAGCCATTGGGCTGGCGGGGGGGCCCTCGTGGCAGATACGCAGTATTTT; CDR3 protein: CASSHWAGGGALVADTQYF